What follows are 6 T cell receptor beta chains derived from one specimen sequenced in a study of blood T cell repertoires in COVID-19. Profiled with immunoSEQ multiplex PCR; TCRdb holds only in-frame clones, not every one. The table shows some 200,000 clones, with about 85% occurring only once. Sequencing was performed on peripheral blood. These receptors all stem from a woman of 80 years or more with COVID-19, enrolled during active disease.

The J gene is TRBJ1-5, the V gene TRBV28; D is perhaps TRBD1 (5 bases). There are 15 residues in the CDR3. Trimming removed 0 bases from V and 6 bases from J, with 12 bases in between. The germline gives CDR1 MDHEN, CDR2 SYDVKM. The CDR3 DNA sequence: TGTGCCAGCAGTTTATGGCAGGGTTTGGGTCAGCCCCAGCATTTT. Its translation: CASSLWQGLGQPQHF.

In DNA, the CDR3 is TGCGCCAGCAGCCAAGATTGGGGAGTCCTGGGGGAGGACGAGCAGTACTTC. It encodes CASSQDWGVLGEDEQYF. The chain is built from TRBV4-1 and TRBJ2-7; D is perhaps TRBD2 (6 bases). Germline V CDR1 and CDR2: MGHRA, YSYEKL. The CDR3 runs to 17 residues. With 0 bases removed from V and 5 bases from J, the gap between germline ends came to 20 bases.

J is TRBJ2-7 and V is TRBV7-2; 9 nucleotides align to TRBD2. Germline CDR1 reads SGHTA; CDR2 reads FQGNSA. The CDR3 covers 14 residues. J lost 4 bases, V lost 5 bases, and 6 bases had no gene match. CDR3 region: CASSAGLASYEQYF. DNA for the CDR3: TGTGCCAGCAGCGCGGGACTAGCTTCTTACGAGCAGTACTTC.

The rearrangement uses TRBV19 and TRBJ2-1, with 9 bases lining up with TRBD1. CDR3 length: 14 residues. Germline V gene sequence: CDR1 LNHDA, CDR2 SQIVND (reference sequence). Trimming cost V 6 bases and J 4 bases; bases outside gene matches: 4. For the CDR3, the DNA is TGTGCCAGTAGGGGACAGGGACCGTACAATGAGCAGTTCTTC. As protein: CASRGQGPYNEQFF.

This rearrangement joins TRBV30 to TRBJ2-2; maybe TRBD1 (6 bases). Germline CDR1 GTSNPN, CDR2 SVGIG (reference sequence). The CDR3 is 14 amino acids. The germline V and J ends were trimmed by 7 bases and 3 bases, with 15 bases remaining between them. The CDR3 nucleotides read TGTGCCTTACATCAGGGGTCTTACACCGGGGAGCTGTTTTTT. Translating gives CALHQGSYTGELFF. Complete variable domain (other parts from reference TRBV30 and TRBJ2-2): SQTIHQWPATLVQPVGSPLSLECTVEGTSNPNLYWYRQAAGRGLQLLFYSVGIGQISSEVPQNLSASRPQDRQFILSSKKLLLSDSGFYLCALHQGSYTGELFFGEGSRLTVL.

This clone appeared once. CDR3 sequence reads: CASSLSILAGAQKQYF. DNA for the CDR3: TGTGCCAGCAGTTTATCGATACTAGCGGGGGCCCAGAAGCAGTACTTC. The chain has TRBV27 and TRBJ2-7, with 11 bases identical to TRBD2. Germline V gene sequence: CDR1 MNHEY, CDR2 SMNVEV (reference sequence). The ends lost 0 bases at V and 8 bases at J; junction bases unmatched: 9. There are 16 residues in the CDR3.